This T cell receptor beta chain was sequenced in a study of CD8+CD57+ T cells in acquired aplastic anemia. The use of genomic DNA as template underpinned the TCR beta VDJ and CDR3 profiling. TCRdb fed the reads into MiXCR, producing one record per CDR3 protein. The data show about 220,000 distinct CDR3 sequences, approximately 35% seen once. CDR3 length: 11 residues. Trimming took off 4 bases at V and 10 bases at J, with 8 bases between the two ends. Germline assignment: CDR1 LNHDA and CDR2 SQIVND (reference sequence). This chain links TRBV19 with TRBJ1-5; D is undetermined. The TCR comes from a human donor in good health, serving as a control. Sequenced input: sorted CD4+, CD8+, or CD8+CD57+ T cells (not recorded which) from PBMCs. The CDR3 DNA is TGTGCCAGTAGTACCACCCCCCCCCAGCATTTT. This gives the protein CASSTTPPQHF.